Following are 9 T cell receptor beta chains from one sample sequenced in a study of early T cells in non-severe SARS-CoV-2 infection. TCRdb analysed the 5' RACE reads with MiXCR anew, one entry per CDR3 protein. In the table there are some 71,000 distinct CDR3 sequences, approximately 13% of which are singletons. The sequencing sample was made of whole blood. These TCRs come from an adult who was a healthcare worker with PCR-confirmed SARS-CoV-2 infection or an uninfected control (not recorded which).

This clonotype has at least ten counts. The CDR3 nucleotides are TGTGCCAGCAGTTTATCTGGGGCCAACGTCCTGACTTTC. Translated, it gives CASSLSGANVLTF. V usage is TRBV12-3 or TRBV12-4 and J usage is TRBJ2-6; D remains ambiguous. The CDR3 covers 13 residues. V gave up 2 bases and J gave up 1 base, with 0 bases separating them.

The chain uses TRBV6-6 and TRBJ1-2, with D perhaps matching TRBD1 (5 bases). The CDR3 runs to 13 residues. The V end was cut by 4 bases, the J end by 6 bases, with 12 bases between. In germline, CDR1 is MNHNY, CDR2 SVGAGI (reference sequence). CDR3 amino acids: CASSSDSRNGYTF. For the CDR3, the DNA is TGTGCCAGCAGTTCCGACAGCAGAAATGGCTACACCTTC.

In its sample, this clonotype was seen many times. The V gene is TRBV29-1, the J gene TRBJ1-4; 8 bases align to TRBD1. CDR1 is SQVTM and CDR2 is ANQGSEA in the germline V gene. Trimming removed 6 bases from V and 8 bases from J; junction bases left unmatched: 8. The CDR3 totals 13 residues. The CDR3 protein is CSVRDRGGEKLFF. The CDR3 region has the DNA TGCAGCGTCCGCGACAGGGGTGGCGAAAAACTGTTTTTT.

This clonotype was seen repeatedly, ten times or more. The CDR3 spells CASSLRLAGKETQYF. The CDR3 bases are TGTGCCAGCAGCTTGAGACTAGCGGGGAAAGAGACCCAGTACTTC. J is TRBJ2-5 and V is TRBV11-2; 11 bases line up with TRBD2. In germline, CDR1 is SGHAT, CDR2 FQNNGV. The CDR3 is 15 amino acids. V trimming: 3 bases; J trimming: 3 bases; junction bases outside the gene matches: 3.

At least ten counts were recorded for this clonotype. The CDR3 is CASSPYRTGVYSETQYF. The CDR3 coding sequence is TGTGCCAGCAGTCCGTATCGGACAGGGGTTTATAGTGAGACCCAGTACTTC. This chain uses TRBV27 with TRBJ2-5; 9 bases map to TRBD1. Germline V gene data show CDR1 as MNHEY and CDR2 as SMNVEV (reference sequence). The CDR3 extends over 17 amino acids. Trimming removed 5 bases from V and 5 bases from J; junction bases left unmatched: 15.

The rearrangement uses TRBV29-1 and TRBJ2-5; maybe TRBD2 (5 bases). The CDR3 is 12 amino acids. Germline assignment: CDR1 SQVTM and CDR2 ANQGSEA. The V and J ends lost 3 bases and 2 bases respectively, with 7 bases between them. This CDR3 reads CSVEGEQETQYF. CDR3 coding DNA: TGCAGCGTTGAGGGAGAGCAAGAGACCCAGTACTTC.

The chain's CDR3 is CASSSGDRANTGELFF. The CDR3 nucleotides read TGTGCCAGCAGTTCGGGGGACAGGGCGAACACCGGGGAGCTGTTTTTT. This sequence joins TRBV6-6 and TRBJ2-2, with 9 positions matching TRBD1. The CDR3 contains 16 residues. Looked up from germline, CDR1 is MNHNY and CDR2 is SVGAGI (reference sequence). The V segment lost 4 bases and the J segment 0 bases; nucleotides outside the gene matches: 3.

In this sample, this clonotype turned up many times. The chain links TRBV20-1 to TRBJ1-1, with TRBD1 identical over 9 bases. The CDR3 totals 16 residues. CDR1 is DFQATT, CDR2 SNEGSKA, per germline (reference sequence). Germline trimming cut 6 bases from V and 4 bases from J; bases unmatched to any gene: 15. The DNA of the CDR3 is TGCAGTGCGACCCACCCCGACAGGGGGGGCGTCACTGAAGCTTTCTTT. It encodes CSATHPDRGGVTEAFF.

The chain has TRBV30 and TRBJ1-2; D is unresolved. The CDR3 is 13 residues long. Germline values: CDR1 GTSNPN, CDR2 SVGIG (reference sequence). Between the trimmed V and J ends, which lost 1 base and 2 bases, there was a span of 8 bases. CDR3 DNA: TGTGCCTGGAGTGCCGCAGTAAACTATGGCTACACCTTC. Encoded protein: CAWSAAVNYGYTF.